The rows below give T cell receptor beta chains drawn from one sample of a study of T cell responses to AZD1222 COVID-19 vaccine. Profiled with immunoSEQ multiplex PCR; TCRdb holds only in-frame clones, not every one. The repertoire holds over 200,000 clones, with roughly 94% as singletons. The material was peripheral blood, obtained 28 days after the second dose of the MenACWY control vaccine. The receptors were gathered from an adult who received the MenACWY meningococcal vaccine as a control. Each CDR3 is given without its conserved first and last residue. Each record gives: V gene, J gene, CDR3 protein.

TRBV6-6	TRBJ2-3	ASSYASGERY
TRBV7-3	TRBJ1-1	ASGLQPNTEAF
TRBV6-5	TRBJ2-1	ASSSDRGSAYNEQF
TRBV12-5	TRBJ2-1	ASGQGLAGVGEQF
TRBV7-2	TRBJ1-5	ASSPNRGERQPQH
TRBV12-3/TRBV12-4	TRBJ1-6	ASSPGWGSPLH
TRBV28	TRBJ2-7	ASSPTRTIYEQY
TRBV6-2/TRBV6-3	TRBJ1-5	ASSFTSNQPQH
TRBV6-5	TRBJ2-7	ASSYRLAGVSYEQY
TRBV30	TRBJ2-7	AWEPGGSYEQY
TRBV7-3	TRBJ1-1	ASSLVLNTEAF
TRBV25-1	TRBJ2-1	ASSGWTSGRASEQF
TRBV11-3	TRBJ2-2	ASSFTGANTGELF
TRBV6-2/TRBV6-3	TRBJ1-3	ASSRFSGNTIY
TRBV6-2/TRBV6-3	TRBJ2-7	ASSKTLSEQY
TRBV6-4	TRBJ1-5	ASSDYSGQPQH
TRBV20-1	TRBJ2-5	SALYRETQY
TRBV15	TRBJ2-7	ATSRVLGYEQY
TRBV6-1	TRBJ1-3	ASSEVSGPLAIY
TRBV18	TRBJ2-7	ASSPQGGYEQY
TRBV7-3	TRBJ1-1	ASSLQRNTEAF
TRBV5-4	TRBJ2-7	ASSPGGRDEQY
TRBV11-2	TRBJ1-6	ASSADRGSPLH
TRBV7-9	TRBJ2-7	ASSSVGGEHEQY
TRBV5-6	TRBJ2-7	ASSLGTSGRAHYEQY
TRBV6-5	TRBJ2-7	ASSYGGRYYEQY